The text below deals with one T cell receptor beta chain. The sample is drawn from a study of blood T cell repertoires in COVID-19. Study-wide context: Samples taken during acute and convalescent COVID-19 were collected in the United States, Italy and Spain.

Assignments of participants to cohorts depended upon their own reported clinical history. Recovered Cohort 3 donors showed two negative PCRs, clearance, or symptom resolution. Trimming cost V 2 bases and J 8 bases, with 15 bases left between them. Germline lookup yields CDR1 GTSNPN and CDR2 SVGIG (reference sequence). This CDR3 spans 13 amino acids. This table comes from immunoSEQ multiplex PCR, and its TCRdb copy is limited to in-frame clones, with some not included. The sample consists of around 300,000 clones, nearly 90% of them appearing once. Sequenced material: PBMCs or T cells enriched from blood (not recorded which). The chain employs TRBV30 and TRBJ1-1; no reliable D call. The TCR originated in a woman in her 30s who had recovered from COVID-19. Here the CDR3 reads CAWSKGEGLEAFF. CDR3 DNA: TGTGCCTGGAGTAAGGGTGAGGGATTAGAAGCTTTCTTT.